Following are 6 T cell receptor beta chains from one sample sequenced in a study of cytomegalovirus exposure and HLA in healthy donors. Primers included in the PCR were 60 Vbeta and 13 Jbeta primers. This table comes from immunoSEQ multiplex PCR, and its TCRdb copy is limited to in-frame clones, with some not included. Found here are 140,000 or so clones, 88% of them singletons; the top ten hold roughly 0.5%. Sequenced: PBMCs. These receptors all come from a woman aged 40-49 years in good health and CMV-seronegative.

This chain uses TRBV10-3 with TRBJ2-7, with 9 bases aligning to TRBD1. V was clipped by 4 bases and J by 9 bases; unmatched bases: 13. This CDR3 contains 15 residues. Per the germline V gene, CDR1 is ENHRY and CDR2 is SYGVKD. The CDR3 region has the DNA TGTGCCATCAGTGGACCCCGGGACAGGGAGAAGGGGCAGTACTTC. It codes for CAISGPRDREKGQYF.

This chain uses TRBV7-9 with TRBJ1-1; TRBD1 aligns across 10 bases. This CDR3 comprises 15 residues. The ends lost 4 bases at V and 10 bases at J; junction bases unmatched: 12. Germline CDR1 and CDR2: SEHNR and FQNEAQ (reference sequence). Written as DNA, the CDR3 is TGTGCCAGCAGCTCGCCGGGACAGGGGTCCCTAGGAGCTTTCTTT. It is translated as CASSSPGQGSLGAFF.

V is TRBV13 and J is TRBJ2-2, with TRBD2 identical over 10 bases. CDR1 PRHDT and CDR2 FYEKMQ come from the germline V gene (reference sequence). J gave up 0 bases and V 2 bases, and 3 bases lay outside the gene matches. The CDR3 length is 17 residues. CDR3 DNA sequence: TGTGCCAGCAGCTTAAGGGGACTAGCGCCGAACACCGGGGAGCTGTTTTTT. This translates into CASSLRGLAPNTGELFF.

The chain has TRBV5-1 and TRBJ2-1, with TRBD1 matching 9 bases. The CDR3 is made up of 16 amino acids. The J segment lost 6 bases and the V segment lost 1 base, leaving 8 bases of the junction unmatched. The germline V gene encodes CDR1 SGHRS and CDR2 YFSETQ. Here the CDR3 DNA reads TGCGCCAGCAGCTTGTTAGGGGGACAGGGAGGCAATGAGCAGTTCTTC. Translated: CASSLLGGQGGNEQFF.

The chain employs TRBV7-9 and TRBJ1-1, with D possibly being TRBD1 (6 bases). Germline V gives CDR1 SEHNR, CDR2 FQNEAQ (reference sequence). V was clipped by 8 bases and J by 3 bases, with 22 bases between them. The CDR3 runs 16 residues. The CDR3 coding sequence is TGTGCCAGCCACAGATCACAGGGACTAACGGACACTGAAGCTTTCTTT. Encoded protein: CASHRSQGLTDTEAFF.

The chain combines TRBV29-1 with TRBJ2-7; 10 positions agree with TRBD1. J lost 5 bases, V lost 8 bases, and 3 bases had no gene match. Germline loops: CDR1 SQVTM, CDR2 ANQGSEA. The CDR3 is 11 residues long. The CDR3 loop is CSSGQGDEQYF. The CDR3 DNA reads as TGCAGCTCAGGACAGGGGGACGAGCAGTACTTC.